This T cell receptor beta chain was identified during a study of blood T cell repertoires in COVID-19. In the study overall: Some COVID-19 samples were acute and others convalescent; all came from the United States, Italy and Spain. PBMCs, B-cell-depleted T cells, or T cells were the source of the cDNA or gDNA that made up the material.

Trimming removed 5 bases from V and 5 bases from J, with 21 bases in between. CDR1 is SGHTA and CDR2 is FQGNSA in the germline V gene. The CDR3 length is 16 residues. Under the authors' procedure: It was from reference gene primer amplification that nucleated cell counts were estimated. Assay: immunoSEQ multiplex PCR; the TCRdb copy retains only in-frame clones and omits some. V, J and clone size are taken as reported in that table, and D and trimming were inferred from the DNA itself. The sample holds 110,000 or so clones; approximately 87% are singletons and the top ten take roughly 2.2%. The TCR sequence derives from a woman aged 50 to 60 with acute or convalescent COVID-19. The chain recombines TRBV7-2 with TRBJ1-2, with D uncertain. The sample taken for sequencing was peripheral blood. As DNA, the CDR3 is TGTGCCAGCAGCGCTTGGACGGCTAGCTCTGAATATGGCTACACCTTC. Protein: CASSAWTASSEYGYTF.